The 23 T cell receptor beta chains below were found in one sample sequenced in a study of blood T cells in healthy people across ages. A second PCR of roughly 7 to 11 cycles used a sample-barcoded 5' primer and a J-beta primer mix. A single record per CDR3 protein comes from TCRdb applying MiXCR to the 5' RACE reads. Of over a million distinct CDR3 sequences listed, over 35% are singletons. Sequenced sample: blood. Receptors originate from a woman aged 55-69 years in good health.

This rearrangement joins TRBV14 to TRBJ2-1, with 10 bases that match TRBD2. This CDR3 has 19 residues. V lost 3 bases, J lost 2 bases, and 13 bases stayed unmatched. CDR1 and CDR2 from the germline V gene are SGHDN and FVKESK. CDR3 residues: CASSHIQLSGRHTYNEQFF. CDR3 sequence (DNA): TGTGCCAGCAGCCATATCCAGCTTAGCGGGAGGCACACCTACAATGAGCAGTTCTTC.

The chain uses TRBV30 and TRBJ2-1; 8 bases match TRBD2. Trimming removed 4 bases from V and 5 bases from J; junction bases left unmatched: 10. The CDR3 consists of 15 residues. The germline V gene has CDR1 GTSNPN and CDR2 SVGIG (reference sequence). This CDR3 is CAWTKPGLVNNEQFF. DNA of the CDR3: TGTGCCTGGACTAAACCGGGACTAGTGAACAATGAGCAGTTCTTC.

This clonotype was seen a few times. CDR3 bases: TGCAGTGCTAGATCCTCTACTAGCGCCTCAGATACGCAGTATTTT. Protein: CSARSSTSASDTQYF. The V call is TRBV20-1, the J call TRBJ2-3, with TRBD2 matching over 7 bases. This CDR3 is built from 15 residues. The V gene's germline CDR1 is DFQATT and CDR2 SNEGSKA (reference sequence). J gave up 4 bases and V 2 bases, and 9 bases lay outside the gene matches.

The chain employs TRBV28 and TRBJ2-1; no firm D call. CDR3 length: 16 amino acids. CDR1 and CDR2 from the germline V gene are MDHEN and SYDVKM. V lost 6 bases and J 7 bases, leaving 22 bases between the germline ends. CDR3 DNA: TGTGCCAGCAGCCCTTTCCACGAATTAAGAAGGAATGAGCAGTTCTTC. Protein product: CASSPFHELRRNEQFF.

This rearrangement joins TRBV6-5 to TRBJ2-7, with D tentatively TRBD1 (7 bases). The CDR3 has 15 amino acids. Trimming took 7 bases from V and 1 from J, leaving 17 bases between them. CDR1 MNHEY and CDR2 SVGAGI come from the germline V gene. The CDR3: CASKLAGQSSYEQYF. CDR3 nucleotide sequence: TGTGCCAGCAAACTGGCGGGACAGAGTTCCTACGAGCAGTACTTC.

Ten or more counts support this clonotype. The rearrangement links TRBV20-1 to TRBJ2-7; 9 nucleotides match TRBD2. V lost 2 bases, J lost 1 base, and 3 bases stayed unmatched. The CDR3 has 14 residues. CDR1 and CDR2 (germline): DFQATT, SNEGSKA (reference sequence). The CDR3 here is CSARRSGRSYEQYF. Here the CDR3 DNA reads TGCAGTGCTAGACGTAGCGGGAGATCCTACGAGCAGTACTTC.

This chain links TRBV27 with TRBJ2-7, with 7 positions matching TRBD2. This CDR3 is 13 amino acids long. V lost 8 bases, J lost 6 bases, and 10 bases stayed unmatched. Germline loops: CDR1 MNHEY, CDR2 SMNVEV (reference sequence). The CDR3, as DNA: TGTGCCAGCGGACTAGTGGGAGACAGCGAGCAGTACTTC. Its translation is CASGLVGDSEQYF.

This clonotype came up many times. This chain uses TRBV7-2 with TRBJ2-4; 7 nucleotides agree with TRBD2. Germline loops: CDR1 SGHTA, CDR2 FQGNSA. The CDR3 consists of 18 residues. Trimming at V came to 1 base and at J to 3 bases, leaving 12 bases not matched to a gene. CDR3 loop: CASSLVWWGGDDKNIQYF. DNA of the CDR3: TGTGCCAGCAGCTTAGTGTGGTGGGGAGGGGACGACAAAAACATTCAGTACTTC. Full variable domain (rest looked up from reference TRBV7-2 and TRBJ2-4): GAGVSQSPSNKVTEKGKDVELRCDPISGHTALYWYRQSLGQGLEFLIYFQGNSAPDKSGLPSDRFSAERTGGSVSTLTIQRTQQEDSAVYLCASSLVWWGGDDKNIQYFGAGTRLSVL.

The genes are TRBV20-1 and TRBJ2-3; 8 bases align to TRBD2. CDR1 is DFQATT, CDR2 SNEGSKA, per germline (reference sequence). The CDR3 runs 15 residues. With 3 bases clipped from V and 0 bases from J, the junction kept 5 bases outside the gene matches. CDR3 nucleotide sequence: TGCAGTGCTAGTAGGCTAGCGGGTAGCACAGATACGCAGTATTTT. Protein product: CSASRLAGSTDTQYF.

The chain is built from TRBV11-1 and TRBJ1-1; D gene uncertain. The V end was cut by 1 base, the J end by 4 bases, with 13 bases between. Looked up from germline, CDR1 is SGHAT and CDR2 is FQDESV (reference sequence). The CDR3 is made up of 15 amino acids. In nucleotides, the CDR3 is TGTGCCAGCAGCTTAGGTCCAACAGTGGGCACTGAAGCTTTCTTT. As protein: CASSLGPTVGTEAFF.

This clonotype showed up just a few times. This chain links TRBV29-1 with TRBJ2-3; TRBD1 might be the D (6 bases). V lost 8 bases to trimming and J lost 2 bases, with 11 bases between them. In germline, CDR1 is SQVTM, CDR2 ANQGSEA. CDR3 length equals 12 residues. The CDR3 protein is CSLRTVTDTQYF. The CDR3 DNA reads as TGCAGCTTACGGACAGTCACAGATACGCAGTATTTT.

This chain links TRBV28 with TRBJ1-2, with D perhaps matching TRBD1 (5 bases). The CDR3 totals 15 residues. Deletions cut 6 bases from V and 4 bases from J, with 18 bases between. CDR1 MDHEN and CDR2 SYDVKM come from the germline V gene. Written as DNA, the CDR3 is TGTGCCAGCAGGTTAACCGGGACTGTCCTCTATGGCTACACCTTC. Translating gives CASRLTGTVLYGYTF.

This clonotype was observed many times. The chain combines TRBV7-2 with TRBJ2-1, with D perhaps TRBD2 (7 bases). The germline V gene encodes CDR1 SGHTA and CDR2 FQGNSA. V was cut by 8 bases and J by 9 bases, with 20 bases left in between. The CDR3 spans 14 residues. The DNA for the CDR3 is TGTGCCAGCGGAAGCGGGACAACCACGGCTGAGCAGTTCTTC. Its protein product is CASGSGTTTAEQFF.

The CDR3 reads CSALIDTQYF. For the CDR3, the DNA is TGCAGCGCTTTAATAGATACGCAGTATTTT. The chain combines TRBV29-1 with TRBJ2-3, with D hard to call. The germline V and J ends were trimmed by 7 bases and 5 bases, with 7 bases remaining between them. CDR1 is SQVTM and CDR2 is ANQGSEA in the germline V gene. This CDR3 region has 10 residues.

The rearrangement links TRBV20-1 to TRBJ2-3; D gene ambiguous. The ends were cut back, 0 bases at V and 4 bases at J, with 11 bases in the middle. Germline values: CDR1 DFQATT, CDR2 SNEGSKA (reference sequence). The CDR3 length is 14 residues. CDR3 coding DNA: TGCAGTGCTAGAGATCGACCGGGCCCAGATACGCAGTATTTT. It codes for CSARDRPGPDTQYF.

The chain joins TRBV15 to TRBJ1-2; 9 bases are a match to TRBD1. The germline CDR1 and CDR2 sequences are LNHNV and YYDKDF (reference sequence). J was trimmed by 6 bases and V by 4 bases; bases with no gene match: 9. CDR3 length: 15 amino acids. DNA for the CDR3: TGTGCCACCAGCATAGACAGGGGGAGGGACAATGGCTACACCTTC. It is translated as CATSIDRGRDNGYTF.

This clonotype turned up a few times. The chain joins TRBV20-1 to TRBJ2-4; 7 nucleotides align to TRBD1. This CDR3 comprises 14 residues. Looked up from germline, CDR1 is DFQATT and CDR2 is SNEGSKA (reference sequence). The ends lost 4 bases at V and 0 bases at J; junction bases unmatched: 3. CDR3: CSAKGQLAKNIQYF. The CDR3 nucleotides read TGCAGTGCTAAGGGACAGCTAGCCAAAAACATTCAGTACTTC.

The chain recombines TRBV27 with TRBJ2-1; 7 bases match TRBD2. The CDR3 extends over 17 amino acids. Trimming removed 2 bases from V and 4 bases from J; junction bases left unmatched: 11. The germline V gene has CDR1 MNHEY and CDR2 SMNVEV (reference sequence). Here the CDR3 reads CASSLRWGSGYYNEQFF. The CDR3, as DNA: TGTGCCAGCAGTTTAAGGTGGGGTAGCGGGTATTACAATGAGCAGTTCTTC.

V gene TRBV3-1 combines with J gene TRBJ1-6; the D gene is possibly TRBD1 (6 bases). V lost 4 bases, J lost 3 bases, and 10 bases lay in between. This CDR3 spans 15 amino acids. The germline V gene has CDR1 LGHDT and CDR2 YNNKEL (reference sequence). The CDR3 sequence: CASSLRTVYNSPLHF. The CDR3 DNA reads TGTGCCAGCAGCCTTCGGACAGTCTATAATTCACCCCTCCACTTT.

The chain recombines TRBV7-6 with TRBJ2-5; 15 bases match TRBD2. The J call is doubtful: the DNA matches TRBJ2-7 better. Germline V gives CDR1 SGHVS, CDR2 FNYEAQ. The CDR3 covers 17 residues. The chain's CDR3 is CASSPTGTSGRIYEQYF. The CDR3, as DNA: TGTGCCAGCAGTCCCACCGGGACTAGCGGGAGGATATACGAGCAGTACTTC.

This clonotype was seen at least ten times. This CDR3 is CASSLRLVTDTQYF. The CDR3 region has the DNA TGCGCCAGCAGCCTACGACTAGTGACAGATACGCAGTATTTT. The chain employs TRBV4-1 and TRBJ2-3; possibly TRBD2 for D (6 bases). Looked up from germline, CDR1 is MGHRA and CDR2 is YSYEKL. The CDR3 runs to 14 residues. V lost 4 bases, J lost 3 bases, and 11 bases lay in between.

The CDR3 here is CASKSGGIRDYGYTF. The CDR3 DNA sequence: TGTGCCAGCAAGAGTGGGGGGATACGCGACTATGGCTACACCTTC. V usage is TRBV6-1 and J usage is TRBJ1-2; TRBD1 might be the D (5 bases). The V and J ends lost 7 bases and 3 bases respectively, with 18 bases between them. The CDR3 runs to 15 residues. Germline CDR1 and CDR2: MNHNS and SASEGT.

This chain connects TRBV27 to TRBJ2-1; TRBD2 is a possible D gene (5 bases). The CDR3 sequence is 12 residues long. Trimming pared 6 bases from V and 13 bases from J, leaving 16 bases between. Germline loops: CDR1 MNHEY, CDR2 SMNVEV (reference sequence). CDR3 in DNA: TGTGCCAGCAGAGGCCTCGGGGAGACCCAGTTCTTC. It translates to CASRGLGETQFF.